This T cell receptor (beta chain) emerged from a study of blood T cell repertoires in COVID-19. Trimming removed 5 bases from V and 0 bases from J, with 13 bases in between. This CDR3 region has 16 residues. Germline V gene data show CDR1 as MGHRA and CDR2 as YSYEKL. Libraries were prepared by immunoSEQ multiplex PCR; TCRdb keeps only in-frame clonotypes and omits some of them. The sample lists around 140,000 clones, roughly 83% occurring once. The J gene is TRBJ1-4, the V gene TRBV4-1, with D possibly matching TRBD1 (6 bases). The TCR originated in a man in his 60s with acute or convalescent COVID-19. Sequencing was done on a sample of peripheral blood. CDR3 DNA sequence: TGCGCCAGCAGCTTTCGGACAGTTGCAACTAATGAAAAACTGTTTTTT. Amino acid sequence: CASSFRTVATNEKLFF.